This entry lists 4 T cell receptor beta chains sequenced from one sample in a study of graft-versus-host responses after intestinal transplantation. The table came from immunoSEQ multiplex PCR; TCRdb's copy has only in-frame clones and leaves some out. The sample holds about 19,000 clones; roughly 86% are singletons and the top ten take roughly 9.4%. This sample comprised PBMCs, obtained more than 220 days after intestinal transplant. The receptors here all came from a human patient who received an intestinal transplant, so some T cells may come from the graft donor.

The chain links TRBV7-8 to TRBJ1-4, with unresolved D. This CDR3 spans 15 amino acids. The V gene's germline CDR1 is SGHVS and CDR2 FQNEAQ. V was shortened by 2 bases and J by 8 bases, with 15 bases between the two germline ends. CDR3 DNA: TGTGCCAGCAGCTTACGACCCCTAGGAAACGAAAAACTGTTTTTT. Encoded protein: CASSLRPLGNEKLFF.

The sample holds a few counts of this clone. Here the CDR3 reads CASSSPGGHKTEAFF. CDR3 DNA sequence: TGTGCCAGTAGTAGCCCGGGGGGGCATAAGACTGAAGCTTTCTTT. V usage is TRBV19 and J usage is TRBJ1-1, with D tentatively TRBD1 (6 bases). Germline lookup yields CDR1 LNHDA and CDR2 SQIVND (reference sequence). This CDR3 comprises 15 residues. Trimming removed 4 bases at V and 5 bases at J, with 17 bases between.

About this clone itself: Other DNA sequences in the same sample also yield this CDR3. The chain employs TRBV5-1 and TRBJ2-5; 12 bases match TRBD2. The CDR3 is 15 residues long. The germline V gene encodes CDR1 SGHRS and CDR2 YFSETQ. V shed 5 bases and J 1 base; nucleotides not matched to a gene: 3. The DNA of the CDR3 is TGCGCCAGCAGGGAACTAGCGGGGGGCCAAGAGACCCAGTACTTC. This encodes CASRELAGGQETQYF.

The table lists this clone with a count of one. CDR3 in amino acids: CASSIFGWADTQYF. The CDR3 region has the DNA TGTGCCAGTAGTATATTCGGGTGGGCAGATACGCAGTATTTT. The genes are TRBV19 and TRBJ2-3; D is ambiguous. The CDR3 length is 14 residues. Germline CDR1 LNHDA, CDR2 SQIVND (reference sequence). The germline V and J ends were trimmed by 2 bases and 4 bases, with 10 bases remaining between them. The full variable domain, completed using reference TRBV19 and TRBJ2-3, is DGGITQSPKYLFRKEGQNVTLSCEQNLNHDAMYWYRQDPGQGLRLIYYSQIVNDFQKGDIAEGYSVSREKKESFPLTVTSAQKNPTAFYLCASSIFGWADTQYFGPGTRLTVL.